A single T cell receptor beta chain is shown here with its context. The CDR3 loop spans 19 amino acids. Germline CDR1 and CDR2: SGHTA and FQGNSA. V dropped 1 base and J dropped 4; count of bases not matched to a gene: 13. Clones were read by immunoSEQ multiplex PCR, and TCRdb kept only the in-frame ones, dropping some. This sample carries about 150,000 clones, around four fifths of them seen once, and the ten largest clones take roughly 6.4%. The sample comes from a study of blood T cell repertoires in COVID-19. Material for sequencing was PBMCs or T cells enriched from blood (not recorded which). The sequence was collected from a woman aged 40-49 years who had recovered from COVID-19. The gene calls are TRBV7-2 and TRBJ2-1; 10 bases align to TRBD2. The chain's CDR3 is CASSLGPFSSGGVYNEQFF. The CDR3 DNA reads TGTGCCAGCAGCTTAGGCCCTTTCTCGAGCGGGGGGGTGTACAATGAGCAGTTCTTC.